The clone carrying this TCR beta chain has only a few counts. The data derive from a study of T-cell reconstitution after alpha-beta-depleted transplantation in children. During its preparation, the TCRbeta library received unique molecular identifiers. TCRdb reprocessed the PCR reads with MiXCR, giving one entry per CDR3 protein. The repertoire holds approximately 590,000 distinct CDR3 sequences, with about 11% as singletons. Trimming shortened V by 5 bases and J by 1 base, and 15 bases separated the two germline ends. CDR1 and CDR2 from the germline V gene are MNHEY and SMNVEV (reference sequence). The CDR3 has 16 residues.

Sequencing was performed on PBMCs from the stem cell graft donor, taken from the stem cell graft. The rearrangement uses TRBV27 and TRBJ1-5; D unresolved. The clonotype originates from a human donor who donated a stem cell graft to a child with acute myeloid leukemia. Written as DNA, the CDR3 is TGTGCCAGCAGTCCCCGGATGGGAAGCAGCAATCAGCCCCAGCATTTT. Protein sequence: CASSPRMGSSNQPQHF.